This T cell receptor (beta chain) was captured by sequencing in a study of radiotherapy plus CTLA-4 blockade in lung cancer. Study findings and constraints: Reportedly, early blood T cell clone dynamics best predicted response, with interferon-beta.

Points on this clone: Its target is not known.

Profiled with immunoSEQ multiplex PCR; TCRdb holds only in-frame clones, not every one. Among over 60,000 clones listed, roughly 87% were seen once. CDR3 size: 14 residues. Germline V gene sequence: CDR1 LNHDA, CDR2 SQIVND (reference sequence). The germline V and J ends were trimmed by 3 bases and 5 bases, with 12 bases remaining between them. Sample: peripheral blood, taken from a patient treated with radiotherapy plus ipilimumab. This chain links TRBV19 with TRBJ2-3, with a weak D call TRBD1 (6 bases). The clonotype comes from a human donor with non-small cell lung cancer that progressed on radiotherapy plus ipilimumab. The CDR3 DNA reads as TGTGCCAGTAGTATGGGGGCGGGCGTAGATACGCAGTATTTT. Protein product: CASSMGAGVDTQYF. Using reference TRBV19 and TRBJ2-3 for the parts outside the CDR3, the full variable domain is DGGITQSPKYLFRKEGQNVTLSCEQNLNHDAMYWYRQDPGQGLRLIYYSQIVNDFQKGDIAEGYSVSREKKESFPLTVTSAQKNPTAFYLCASSMGAGVDTQYFGPGTRLTVL.